These T cell receptor beta chains were read from a single sample in a study of blood T cell repertoires in COVID-19. The assay was immunoSEQ multiplex PCR, and TCRdb's table has in-frame clones only and misses some. The sample has 180,000 or so clones, 83% seen once; the top ten hold roughly 4%. Specimen: PBMCs or T cells enriched from blood (not recorded which). The origin of the receptors is a woman aged 45-60 years in a cohort exposed to, infected with or recovered from COVID-19 (not recorded which). Both conserved end residues are part of each CDR3. A D gene is named only where the DNA matches it firmly. Some rows mark clone size as missing; the rest say once, few, many or name a class of expanded clone.

V	J	size	D	CDR3	DNA
TRBV5-1	TRBJ2-7	.	.	CASSLGPAGAYYEQYF	TGCGCCAGCAGCTTGGGGCCGGCGGGGGCATACTACGAGCAGTACTTC
TRBV5-1	TRBJ2-1	few	.	CASSLVTEYNEQFF	TGCGCCAGCAGCTTGGTGACAGAGTACAATGAGCAGTTCTTC
TRBV7-2	TRBJ2-3	.	.	CASKTRQVEHYTQYF	TGTGCCAGCAAAACACGACAGGTTGAGCACTACACGCAGTATTTT
TRBV28	TRBJ2-1	.	TRBD2	CASSLIQTSGSYNEQFF	TGTGCCAGCAGCCTCATTCAAACTAGCGGGAGTTACAATGAGCAGTTCTTC
TRBV10-3	TRBJ2-1	.	TRBD2	CANAPGTSGNEQFF	TGTGCCAACGCTCCCGGGACTAGTGGCAATGAGCAGTTCTTC
TRBV9	TRBJ1-1	.	.	CASSGSSGGGNTEAFF	TGTGCCAGCAGCGGTAGTAGTGGGGGAGGAAACACTGAAGCTTTCTTT
TRBV4-2	TRBJ1-4	.	TRBD1	CASSLQGARDEKLFF	TGTGCCAGCAGCCTGCAGGGGGCAAGGGATGAAAAACTGTTTTTT
TRBV1	TRBJ2-1	.	.	CTSSQGSSGRYGNEQFF	TGCACCAGCAGCCAAGGGTCTAGCGGGAGGTACGGCAATGAGCAGTTCTTC
TRBV27	TRBJ2-1	once	TRBD2	CASTAGLTYYNEQFF	TGTGCCAGCACCGCGGGACTAACCTACTACAATGAGCAGTTCTTC
TRBV5-1	TRBJ2-1	.	TRBD1	CASSLRQGLNEQFF	TGCGCCAGCAGCTTGCGACAGGGGTTAAATGAGCAGTTCTTC
TRBV27	TRBJ2-7	.	TRBD1	CASSQDRGSYEQYF	TGTGCCAGCAGCCAGGACAGGGGTTCTTACGAGCAGTACTTC
TRBV6-1	TRBJ1-5	.	TRBD1	CASSEARRDSLSNQPQHF	TGTGCCAGCAGTGAAGCCAGGAGGGACAGCCTTAGCAATCAGCCCCAGCATTTT
TRBV28	TRBJ2-1	.	TRBD1	CASSTTGTGAYNEQFF	TGTGCCAGCAGTACGACCGGGACAGGCGCCTACAATGAGCAGTTCTTC
TRBV6-5	TRBJ1-1	.	.	CASSRDTMNTEAFF	TGTGCCAGCAGTCGGGACACCATGAACACTGAAGCTTTCTTT
TRBV11-2	TRBJ2-1	.	.	CASSSSRVEQFF	TGTGCCAGCAGTTCCAGCAGGGTTGAGCAGTTCTTC
TRBV14	TRBJ1-5	.	TRBD1	CASSRTGWDQPQHF	TGTGCCAGCAGTCGGACAGGGTGGGACCAGCCCCAGCATTTT
TRBV7-9	TRBJ2-4	.	TRBD1	CASSPEGAQTQVAKNIQYF	TGTGCCAGCAGCCCCGAGGGGGCCCAGACCCAAGTAGCCAAAAACATTCAGTACTTC
TRBV24-1	TRBJ2-1	.	TRBD1	CATSARQGGSYNEQFF	TGTGCCACCAGTGCCCGACAGGGTGGGTCCTACAATGAGCAGTTCTTC
TRBV28	TRBJ1-5	.	TRBD1	CASSHPGRDRGQPQHF	TGTGCCAGCAGCCACCCGGGCAGGGACAGGGGTCAGCCCCAGCATTTT
TRBV4-1	TRBJ2-2	.	.	CASSQVEIPGELFF	TGCGCCAGCAGCCAAGTTGAGATTCCCGGGGAGCTGTTTTTT
TRBV28	TRBJ1-2	.	.	CASSPPGVPGYGYTF	TGTGCCAGCAGTCCACCCGGGGTCCCCGGCTATGGCTACACCTTC
TRBV7-3	TRBJ2-7	.	.	CASSLQGNEQYF	TGTGCCAGCAGCTTACAGGGTAACGAGCAGTACTTC
TRBV5-3	TRBJ2-1	.	.	CARSLDITRVAAKNEQFF	TGTGCCAGAAGCTTGGATATAACTAGAGTAGCGGCCAAAAATGAGCAGTTCTTC
TRBV5-1	TRBJ2-5	.	TRBD1	CASSPASGTGIQETQYF	TGCGCCAGCAGCCCAGCCTCCGGGACAGGGATACAAGAGACCCAGTACTTC
TRBV7-3	TRBJ2-3	.	.	CASSSRGWDPTNTQYF	TGTGCCAGCAGCTCCAGGGGCTGGGACCCAACCAATACGCAGTATTTT
TRBV7-9	TRBJ1-1	.	.	CASSLGGGLEAFF	TGTGCCAGCAGCTTAGGTGGGGGGTTAGAAGCTTTCTTT
TRBV5-1	TRBJ1-1	.	.	CASSFLDRLNTEAFF	TGCGCCAGCAGCTTCCTCGACAGATTGAACACTGAAGCTTTCTTT
TRBV9	TRBJ2-7	.	.	CASSLGHFSSYEQYF	TGTGCCAGCAGCCTAGGACACTTCAGCTCCTACGAGCAGTACTTC
TRBV6-5	TRBJ2-3	.	TRBD1	CASSIRTGADTQYF	TGTGCCAGCAGTATCCGGACAGGGGCAGATACGCAGTATTTT
TRBV27	TRBJ2-2	.	TRBD2	CASSSLAGTNTGELFF	TGTGCCAGCAGTAGCTTAGCGGGCACTAACACCGGGGAGCTGTTTTTT